One T cell receptor (beta chain) is described in this entry. One junction end disagrees with the germline gene, perhaps due to a read error. The record originates from a study of T and B cells in COVID-19 patients. As for the study in general: At median age around 31 years, recovered patients were younger than active-infection patients at about 62.

Blood genomic DNA input for TRB amplification was about 240-550 ng. This CDR3 comprises 14 residues. Germline loops: CDR1 SGHKS, CDR2 YYEKEE (reference sequence). TRB rearrangements were amplified by multiplex PCR with BIOMED2 TRB-A/B primers. TCRdb called the multiplex PCR reads again in MiXCR, with one record for every CDR3 protein. In the table there are roughly 16,000 distinct CDR3 sequences, about 29% of which are singletons. The J gene is TRBJ1-4, the V gene TRBV5-5; D is unresolved. The source of this sequence is a human donor who had recovered from COVID-19. The sample comprised blood. The CDR3 region is CASSLEGLVEKLFF. The CDR3 region has the DNA TGCGCCAGCAGCTTGGAGGGATTAGTAGAAAAACTGTTTTTT.